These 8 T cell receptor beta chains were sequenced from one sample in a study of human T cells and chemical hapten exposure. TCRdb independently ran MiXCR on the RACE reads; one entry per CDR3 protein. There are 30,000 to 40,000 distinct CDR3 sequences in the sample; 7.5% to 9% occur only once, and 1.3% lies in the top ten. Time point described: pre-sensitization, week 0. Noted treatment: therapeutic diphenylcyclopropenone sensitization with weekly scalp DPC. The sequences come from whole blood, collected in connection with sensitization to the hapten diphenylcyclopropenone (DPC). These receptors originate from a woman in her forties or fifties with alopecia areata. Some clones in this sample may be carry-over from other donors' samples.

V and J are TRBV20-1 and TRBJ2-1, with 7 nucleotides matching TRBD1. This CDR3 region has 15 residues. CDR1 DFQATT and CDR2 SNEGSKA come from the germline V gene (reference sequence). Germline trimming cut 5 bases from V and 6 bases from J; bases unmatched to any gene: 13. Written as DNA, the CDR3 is TGCAGTGCTGGATGGGGACAGTGGGGGAGCAATGAGCAGTTCTTC. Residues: CSAGWGQWGSNEQFF.

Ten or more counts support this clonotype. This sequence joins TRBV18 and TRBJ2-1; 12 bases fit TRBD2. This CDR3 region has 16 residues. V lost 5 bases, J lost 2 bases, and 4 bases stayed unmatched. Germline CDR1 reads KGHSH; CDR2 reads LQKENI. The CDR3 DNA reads TGTGCCAGCTCAGGCCCTAGCGGGAGGGCCTACAATGAGCAGTTCTTC. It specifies CASSGPSGRAYNEQFF.

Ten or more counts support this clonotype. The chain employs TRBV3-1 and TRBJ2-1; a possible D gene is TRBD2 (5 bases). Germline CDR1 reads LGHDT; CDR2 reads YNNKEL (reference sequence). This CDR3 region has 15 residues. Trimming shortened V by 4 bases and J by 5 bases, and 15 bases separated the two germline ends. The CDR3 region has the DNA TGTGCCAGCAGCCGTGATTCTAGCAGAAACAATGAGCAGTTCTTC. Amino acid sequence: CASSRDSSRNNEQFF.

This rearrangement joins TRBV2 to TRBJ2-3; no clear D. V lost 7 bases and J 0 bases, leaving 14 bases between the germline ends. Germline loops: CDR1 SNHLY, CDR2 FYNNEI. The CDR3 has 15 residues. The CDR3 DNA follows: TGTGCCAGCAAGGGAAACGGAGCGAGCACAGATACGCAGTATTTT. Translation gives CASKGNGASTDTQYF.

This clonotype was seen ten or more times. The CDR3 DNA is TGCAGCGTTAGGCGGGAGGGCTCCTACGAGCAGTACTTC. Encoded protein: CSVRREGSYEQYF. The V gene is TRBV29-1, the J gene TRBJ2-7; TRBD2 agrees at 9 bases. V lost 5 bases to trimming and J lost 0 bases; unmatched junction nucleotides: 2. CDR1 SQVTM and CDR2 ANQGSEA come from the germline V gene. The CDR3 spans 13 residues.

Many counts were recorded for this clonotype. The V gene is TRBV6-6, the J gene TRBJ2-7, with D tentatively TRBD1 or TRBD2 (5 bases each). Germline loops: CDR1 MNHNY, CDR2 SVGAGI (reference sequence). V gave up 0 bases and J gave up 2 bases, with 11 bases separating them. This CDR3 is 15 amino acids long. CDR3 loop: CASSYSTRGPYEQYF. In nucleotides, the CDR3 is TGTGCCAGCAGTTACTCGACGAGGGGCCCCTACGAGCAGTACTTC.

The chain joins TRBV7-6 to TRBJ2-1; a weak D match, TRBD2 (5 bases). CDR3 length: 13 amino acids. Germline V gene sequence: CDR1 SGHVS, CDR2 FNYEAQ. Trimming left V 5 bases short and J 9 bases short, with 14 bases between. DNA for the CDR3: TGTGCCAGCAGCCAGCCAAGTGGGAGTGAGCAGTTCTTC. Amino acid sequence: CASSQPSGSEQFF. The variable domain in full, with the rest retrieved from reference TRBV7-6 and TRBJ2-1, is GAGVSQSPRYKVTKRGQDVALRCDPISGHVSLYWYRQALGQGPEFLTYFNYEAQQDKSGLPNDRFSAERPEGSISTLTIQRTEQRDSAMYRCASSQPSGSEQFFGPGTRLTVL.

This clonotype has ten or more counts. DNA for the CDR3: TGTGCCAGCAGCTTAGGGGGACTAGCCGAAGAGACCCAGTACTTC. Translated, it gives CASSLGGLAEETQYF. The rearrangement uses TRBV11-2 and TRBJ2-5; TRBD2 aligns across 9 bases. Trimming removed 1 base from V and 3 bases from J; junction bases left unmatched: 3. The CDR3 is made up of 15 amino acids. Per the germline V gene, CDR1 is SGHAT and CDR2 is FQNNGV. Combining the CDR3 with reference TRBV11-2 and TRBJ2-5 gives the whole variable domain EAGVAQSPRYKIIEKRQSVAFWCNPISGHATLYWYQQILGQGPKLLIQFQNNGVVDDSQLPKDRFSAERLKGVDSTLKIQPAKLEDSAVYLCASSLGGLAEETQYFGPGTRLLVL.